A selection of T cell receptor beta chains follows, all from one sample in a study of beta chain features in type 1 diabetes. Profiling relied on immunoSEQ multiplex PCR, and the TCRdb table lists in-frame clones only, not all of them. The sample lists 93,000 or so clones; under 30% were seen once. Input material: central memory CD4+ T cells from blood. Receptors originate from a woman between 18 and 30 years old with type 1 diabetes. The CDR3 runs from the conserved cysteine through the conserved F or W. Fields, in order: J gene, V gene, clone size, D gene, CDR3 DNA, CDR3 protein. D genes are given only for firm matches. Where a row states a size, it is once, few, many or the class of an expanded clone; other rows omit it.

TRBJ1-5	TRBV29-1	-	-	TGCAGCGTTGCCGGTCACGAGGGTCAGCCCCAGCATTTT	CSVAGHEGQPQHF
TRBJ1-3	TRBV30	few	-	TGTGCCTGGAGTACCGAGGTCTTCTCTGGAAACACCATATATTTT	CAWSTEVFSGNTIYF
TRBJ2-7	TRBV5-1	-	TRBD1	TGCGCCAGCAGCTTTCTTCAGGGGGCGTCCTACGAGCAGTACTTC	CASSFLQGASYEQYF
TRBJ1-1	TRBV28	few	-	TGTGCCAGCAGCCCCTACGACACTGAAGCTTTCTTT	CASSPYDTEAFF
TRBJ1-3	TRBV4-3	-	-	TGCGCCAGCAGCCAAGAGGGGGCGGGAAACACCATATATTTT	CASSQEGAGNTIYF
TRBJ2-1	TRBV10-1	-	TRBD2	TGCGCCAGCAGTGAGTCCGTAGCGGGTAGCTCCTACAATGAGCAGTTCTTC	CASSESVAGSSYNEQFF
TRBJ2-5	TRBV7-2	-	TRBD2	TGTGCCAGCAGCCCACCCTCCGTGACTAGCGGGAGTATGGGAGAGACCCAGTACTTC	CASSPPSVTSGSMGETQYF
TRBJ2-5	TRBV7-2	-	-	TGTGCCAGCAGCTTGGACAGCCAAGAGACCCAGTACTTC	CASSLDSQETQYF
TRBJ2-6	TRBV29-1	many	-	TGCAGCGTTGACAGCTCTGGGGCCAACGTCCTGACTTTC	CSVDSSGANVLTF
TRBJ2-3	TRBV7-6	-	TRBD2	TGTGCCAGCAGACCCATAGCGGGAGGCGCAGATACGCAGTATTTT	CASRPIAGGADTQYF
TRBJ2-3	TRBV7-9	-	-	TGTGCCAGCAGCTTCCGGGACACCACAGATACGCAGTATTTT	CASSFRDTTDTQYF
TRBJ2-3	TRBV19	-	TRBD2	TGTGCCAGTAGTCTTCGACTAGCGGGGAACACAGATACGCAGTATTTT	CASSLRLAGNTDTQYF
TRBJ2-1	TRBV7-3	-	TRBD2	TGTGCCAGCAGCTTAGCGGGAGGGCCCCTTGCCACTGAGCAGTTCTTC	CASSLAGGPLATEQFF
TRBJ1-1	TRBV30	-	TRBD1	TGTGCCTGGAGGGTCCAGGGGGGAACTGAAGCTTTCTTT	CAWRVQGGTEAFF
TRBJ2-7	TRBV28	-	TRBD1	TGTGCCAGCAGGTCCGGGACAGGGTCCGGGGAGCAGTACTTC	CASRSGTGSGEQYF
TRBJ2-2	TRBV2	few	TRBD2	TGTGCCAGCGGGACTAGCGGGAGACGGAACACCGGGGAGCTGTTTTTT	CASGTSGRRNTGELFF
TRBJ2-6	TRBV2	few	TRBD1	TGTGCCAGCAGGCTAGGACAGGGGAAATCTGGGGCCAACGTCCTGACTTTC	CASRLGQGKSGANVLTF
TRBJ1-2	TRBV28	-	-	TGTGCCAGCTTGCGGGGGGCAGAAAGACATGGCTACACCTTC	CASLRGAERHGYTF
TRBJ2-6	TRBV7-3	-	-	TGTGCCAGCAGCTCCGGGACACGCACATCTGGGGCCAACGTCCTGACTTTC	CASSSGTRTSGANVLTF
TRBJ2-3	TRBV11-3	-	-	TGTGCCAGCAGCTTAGTTCACAGCGGGCCTAGCACAGATACGCAGTATTTT	CASSLVHSGPSTDTQYF
TRBJ1-4	TRBV7-9	-	TRBD1	TGTGCCAGCAGCCCAAAACCCGGACAGGCCTCTAATGAAAAACTGTTTTTT	CASSPKPGQASNEKLFF
TRBJ2-7	TRBV7-2	-	TRBD2	TGTGCCAGCAGCACCCGACTAGCGGGATTGGGGGAGCAGTACTTC	CASSTRLAGLGEQYF
TRBJ2-1	TRBV30	-	TRBD2	TGTGCCTGGAGTGTTAGCGGGAGAAGGGGCAATGAGCAGTTCTTC	CAWSVSGRRGNEQFF
TRBJ2-2	TRBV19	few	TRBD2	TGTGCCAGTAGCATCCCCAGCGGGATCGGCACCGGGGAGCTGTTTTTT	CASSIPSGIGTGELFF
TRBJ2-5	TRBV5-6	-	TRBD2	TGTGCCAGCAGCCCTGGGGGGCTAGCGGGAGGAGAGACCCAGTACTTC	CASSPGGLAGGETQYF
TRBJ1-2	TRBV28	-	-	TGTGCCAGCAGTTCGAGTGAAGTTGGCTACACCTTC	CASSSSEVGYTF
TRBJ1-2	TRBV6-6	few	-	TGTGCCAGCGCCGACGGGGGAGGGAACTATGGCTACACCTTC	CASADGGGNYGYTF
TRBJ1-1	TRBV5-1	-	-	TGCGCCAGCAGCCCGGGGTGGGGGGACACTGAAGCTTTCTTT	CASSPGWGDTEAFF
TRBJ2-2	TRBV19	-	-	TGTGCCAGTAGTATAGAAGAGCTAGGAACCGGGGAGCTGTTTTTT	CASSIEELGTGELFF
TRBJ2-5	TRBV5-1	few	-	TGCGCCAGCAGCTTGGGGGAGGAGACCCAGTACTTC	CASSLGEETQYF
TRBJ2-1	TRBV29-1	-	-	TGCAGCGTTTTCCAGCGGGAGCAGTTCTTC	CSVFQREQFF
TRBJ1-1	TRBV2	many	-	TGTGCCAGCGAGCTCGGGGGAGTGAACACTGAAGCTTTCTTT	CASELGGVNTEAFF
TRBJ2-2	TRBV5-1	-	-	TGCGCCAGCAGCCCAAGTCACGGGACGAACACCGGGGAGCTGTTTTTT	CASSPSHGTNTGELFF
TRBJ2-3	TRBV7-2	-	TRBD2	TGTGCCAGCAGCCTTAGCGGGAGGAGCCCAGATACGCAGTATTTT	CASSLSGRSPDTQYF
TRBJ2-3	TRBV5-1	few	TRBD2	TGCGCCAGCAGCTTTGGCTCTAGCGGGAGATCAGGCACAGATACGCAGTATTTT	CASSFGSSGRSGTDTQYF
TRBJ2-2	TRBV11-2	-	-	TGTGCCAGCAGCTTATTAGGCAGCGCGAACACCGGGGAGCTGTTTTTT	CASSLLGSANTGELFF
TRBJ2-5	TRBV5-4	few	-	TGTGCCAGCAGCTTGAGGGCAGGGATCGGAGAGACCCAGTACTTC	CASSLRAGIGETQYF
TRBJ2-3	TRBV28	-	-	TGTGCCAGCAGTTTAGCGGGAGCAGGGGCAGATACGCAGTATTTT	CASSLAGAGADTQYF
TRBJ2-7	TRBV7-9	-	TRBD2	TGTGCCAGCAGCTTAGAGTGGGGAATGACTAGCGGGGGCTACGAGCAGTACTTC	CASSLEWGMTSGGYEQYF
TRBJ1-1	TRBV5-1	many	-	TGCGCCAGCAGAAGTTACACAGGGTTTTGGACTGAAGCTTTCTTT	CASRSYTGFWTEAFF
TRBJ2-2	TRBV19	few	TRBD1	TGTGCCAGTAGTAACGGACAGGGATACACCGGGGAGCTGTTTTTT	CASSNGQGYTGELFF
TRBJ1-3	TRBV6-6	-	-	TGTGCCAGCAGCGGGACTTCCTCTGGAAACACCATATATTTT	CASSGTSSGNTIYF